This entry lists 12 T cell receptor beta chains sequenced from one sample in a study of blood T cell repertoires in COVID-19. TCRdb keeps only in-frame clones here, not all; method: immunoSEQ multiplex PCR. This table has some 360,000 clones, roughly 90% appearing once. Sequencing was carried out using PBMCs or T cells enriched from blood (not recorded which). The receptors originated from a woman aged 25 to 39 who had been exposed to COVID-19.

The V call is TRBV5-8, the J call TRBJ1-5; TRBD1 matches 9 bases. The germline gives CDR1 SGHTS, CDR2 YDEGEE. Trimming took 3 bases from V and 2 from J; bases not matched to a gene: 6. The CDR3 contains 16 residues. The CDR3 reads CASSSPRTGGNQPQHF. CDR3 nucleotide sequence: TGTGCCAGCAGCTCACCCCGGACAGGGGGCAATCAGCCCCAGCATTTT.

The chain has TRBV12-3 or TRBV12-4 and TRBJ2-7; 7 bases match TRBD1. The CDR3 is 13 residues long. V shed 5 bases and J 3 bases; nucleotides not matched to a gene: 4. CDR3 sequence reads: CASSRTGYYEQYF. The CDR3 coding sequence is TGTGCCAGCAGTCGGACAGGCTACTACGAGCAGTACTTC.

This clone appeared a few times. V and J are TRBV29-1 and TRBJ1-4; possible D gene TRBD1, 6 bases. CDR1 SQVTM and CDR2 ANQGSEA come from the germline V gene. Trimming stripped 7 bases from V and 1 base from J, with 10 bases between. CDR3 length: 13 amino acids. Here the CDR3 reads CSAVGGTNEKLFF. CDR3 bases: TGCAGCGCAGTAGGGGGAACTAATGAAAAACTGTTTTTT.

The rearrangement uses TRBV14 and TRBJ2-7; 15 nucleotides agree with TRBD2. CDR1 is SGHDN, CDR2 FVKESK, per germline. V gave up 4 bases and J gave up 4 bases; unmatched junction bases: 8. The CDR3 spans 17 residues. The CDR3 coding sequence is TGTGCCAGCAGCCCAAATCGTGGGACTAGCGGGAGGTACGAGCAGTACTTC. Its protein product is CASSPNRGTSGRYEQYF.

The chain combines TRBV30 with TRBJ2-1, with a possible D match to TRBD2 (6 bases). The CDR3 consists of 10 residues. Trimming cost V 7 bases and J 7 bases, with 8 bases left between them. Germline CDR1 reads GTSNPN; CDR2 reads SVGIG (reference sequence). CDR3 loop: CAFGGNEQFF. CDR3 coding DNA: TGTGCCTTCGGGGGTAATGAGCAGTTCTTC.

This chain uses TRBV6-5 with TRBJ2-2, with TRBD1 as a possible D gene (5 bases). Germline V gene data show CDR1 as MNHEY and CDR2 as SVGAGI. The CDR3 has 15 residues. Trimming left V 4 bases short and J 4 bases short, with 13 bases between. The CDR3 coding sequence is TGTGCCAGCAGTTTACGACAGCTGAGCACCGGGGAGCTGTTTTTT. Translating gives CASSLRQLSTGELFF.

This chain links TRBV3-1 (or the pseudogene TRBV3-2) with TRBJ2-5; D is perhaps TRBD1 (6 bases). In germline, CDR1 is LGHDT, CDR2 YNNKEL (reference sequence). CDR3 length: 14 residues. Trimming left V 4 bases short and J 0 bases short, with 9 bases between. CDR3 protein: CASSLNRDQETQYF. CDR3 bases: TGTGCCAGCAGCCTAAACAGGGACCAAGAGACCCAGTACTTC.

This clone was seen a handful of times. The J gene is TRBJ2-7, the V gene TRBV4-1, with D possibly being TRBD2 (6 bases). This CDR3 region has 21 residues. Germline values: CDR1 MGHRA, CDR2 YSYEKL. Trimming left V 4 bases short and J 2 bases short, with 33 bases between. The DNA of the CDR3 is TGCGCCAGCAGCCGCGATTGGGACTCATTGGGTATCCTCGGCAGCGCCTACGAGCAGTACTTC. Translated: CASSRDWDSLGILGSAYEQYF.

The chain recombines TRBV19 with TRBJ1-1; 8 nucleotides match TRBD1. The CDR3 totals 17 residues. Trimming cost V 0 bases and J 1 base; bases outside gene matches: 7. Germline V lookup: CDR1 LNHDA, CDR2 SQIVND (reference sequence). The CDR3 loop reads CASSIDSGGAGNTEAFF. DNA for the CDR3: TGTGCCAGTAGTATAGACTCAGGGGGCGCGGGGAACACTGAAGCTTTCTTT.

This clone was seen once. The chain employs TRBV21-1 and TRBJ2-3; the table calls TRBD2, which could not be checked here. TRBV21-1 is a pseudogene. The CDR3 consists of 16 residues. CDR3 DNA sequence: TGTGCCAGCAGCAAAGTGGGGGGGGCGAGCACAGATACGCAGTATTTT. Translation: CASSKVGGASTDTQYF.

In its sample, this clone was seen a few times. The J gene is TRBJ2-2, the V gene TRBV7-9; D perhaps matches TRBD2 (5 bases). Trimming removed 2 bases at V and 0 bases at J, with 7 bases between. The CDR3 contains 15 residues. Germline assignment: CDR1 SEHNR and CDR2 FQNEAQ (reference sequence). CDR3 in amino acids: CASSLIGTNTGELFF. CDR3 in DNA: TGTGCCAGCAGCTTAATCGGGACGAACACCGGGGAGCTGTTTTTT.

The chain carries TRBV11-2 and TRBJ1-6; possibly TRBD1 for D (6 bases). The germline CDR1 and CDR2 sequences are SGHAT and FQNNGV. The CDR3 contains 12 residues. Trimming shortened V by 6 bases and J by 6 bases, and 6 bases separated the two germline ends. The CDR3: CASRGGNSPLHF. Written as DNA, the CDR3 is TGTGCCAGCAGAGGGGGTAATTCACCCCTCCACTTT.